Listed below are T cell receptor beta chains from one sample, sequenced in a study of blood T cell repertoires in COVID-19. TCRdb keeps only in-frame clones here, not all; method: immunoSEQ multiplex PCR. The sample has approximately 150,000 clones; 75% to 90% are singletons. Input material: peripheral blood. Receptors originate from a woman aged 55-75 years with active COVID-19. Both conserved end residues are part of each CDR3. Each record gives: clone size, D gene, J gene, V gene, CDR3 protein, CDR3 DNA. D genes are given only for firm matches. Not all rows give a size; the values are once, few, many and, for expanded clones, a class.

. | TRBD1 | TRBJ1-3 | TRBV24-1 | CATSEQGGNTIYF | TGTGCCACCAGTGAACAGGGGGGAAACACCATATATTTT
. | . | TRBJ2-1 | TRBV27 | CASGLEGTYNEQFF | TGTGCCAGCGGCTTGGAGGGGACCTACAATGAGCAGTTCTTC
few | . | TRBJ2-1 | TRBV7-3 | CASSLIAGSSGVEQFF | TGTGCCAGCAGCTTAATCGCGGGCAGTTCAGGGGTTGAGCAGTTCTTC
. | . | TRBJ1-1 | TRBV6-5 | CASRKTPNTEAFF | TGTGCCAGCAGGAAGACACCGAACACTGAAGCTTTCTTT
few | . | TRBJ1-6 | TRBV7-9 | CASSPTAVRGSPLHF | TGTGCCAGCAGCCCAACGGCGGTTCGGGGTTCACCCCTCCACTTT
. | . | TRBJ1-2 | TRBV27 | CASSSGFGYTF | TGTGCCAGCAGTTCAGGGTTCGGCTACACCTTC
. | . | TRBJ1-3 | TRBV25-1 | CASSYGNTIYF | TGTGCCAGCAGTTATGGAAACACCATATATTTT
. | . | TRBJ2-7 | TRBV7-6 | CASSLEMGSSYEQYF | TGTGCCAGCAGCTTAGAAATGGGCAGCTCCTACGAGCAGTACTTC
. | . | TRBJ2-2 | TRBV7-7 | CASSLDSPNTGELFF | TGTGCTAGCAGCTTAGACTCCCCGAACACCGGGGAGCTGTTTTTT
. | . | TRBJ1-1 | TRBV18 | CASSPMISGETEAFF | TGTGCCAGCTCACCAATGATTTCAGGGGAGACTGAAGCTTTCTTT
. | TRBD1 | TRBJ1-6 | TRBV5-6 | CASSLPGQGYYNSPLHF | TGTGCCAGCAGCCTTCCGGGACAGGGCTACTATAATTCACCCCTCCACTTT
. | TRBD1 | TRBJ2-2 | TRBV5-1 | CASQEGANTGELFF | TGCGCCAGCCAAGAGGGGGCAAACACCGGGGAGCTGTTTTTT
. | . | TRBJ2-1 | TRBV7-6 | CASSLRRDTANEQFF | TGTGCCAGCAGCTTACGCCGGGACACCGCCAATGAGCAGTTCTTC
. | . | TRBJ2-2 | TRBV12-3/TRBV12-4 | CASSRAGELFF | TGTGCCAGCAGTCGGGCGGGAGAGCTGTTTTTT
. | . | TRBJ1-6 | TRBV27 | CASTPRRDNSPLHF | TGTGCCAGCACCCCCCGACGGGATAATTCACCCCTCCACTTT
once | . | TRBJ1-3 | TRBV19 | CASSNPHPGTQGNTIYF | TGTGCCAGTAGTAACCCCCATCCCGGGACACAAGGAAACACCATATATTTT
. | TRBD2 | TRBJ2-1 | TRBV7-9 | CASSVLAGGPYNEQFF | TGTGCCAGCAGCGTTCTAGCGGGAGGGCCCTACAATGAGCAGTTCTTC
. | . | TRBJ2-1 | TRBV4-3 | CASSQEVAGSEQFF | TGCGCCAGCAGCCAAGAGGTGGCCGGGAGTGAGCAGTTCTTC
. | . | TRBJ1-2 | TRBV25-1 | CASSLPPGGYTF | TGTGCCAGCAGTCTGCCTCCGGGGGGCTACACCTTC
. | . | TRBJ2-1 | TRBV6-5 | CASSQRLGPYNEQFF | TGTGCCAGCAGTCAACGACTAGGCCCCTACAATGAGCAGTTCTTC